These T cell receptor beta chains were read from a single sample in a study of Ad26.COV2.S vaccination and SARS-CoV-2 variants. The table came from immunoSEQ multiplex PCR; TCRdb's copy has only in-frame clones and leaves some out. The sample consists of about 680,000 clones, around 90% of them appearing once. Sequencing used peripheral blood, obtained in a trial of Ad26.COV2.S vaccine versus placebo. The source of these receptors is a person between 18 and 65 years old who received the Ad26.COV2.S COVID-19 vaccine or a placebo. The CDR3 runs from the conserved cysteine through the conserved F or W. Fields, in order: clone size, V gene, J gene, D gene, CDR3 DNA, CDR3 protein. D genes are given only for firm matches. Only some rows state a clone size, as once, few, many or a class for expanded clones.

>.|TRBV12-3/TRBV12-4|TRBJ1-1|TRBD1
TGTGCCAGCAGGAACAGGGGAGGTACTGAAGCTTTCTTT
CASRNRGGTEAFF
>.|TRBV27|TRBJ2-7|TRBD1
TGTGCCAGTTCGACAGGGGCGGGTCGCGAGCAGTACTTC
CASSTGAGREQYF
>few|TRBV7-9|TRBJ1-2|TRBD1
TGTGCCAGCAGCCCTACACGCGGACAGGGACCCTATGGCTACACCTTC
CASSPTRGQGPYGYTF
>.|TRBV3-1/TRBV3-2|TRBJ1-1|.
TGTGCCAGCAGCCCTTCTGTAGGAGACACTGAAGCTTTCTTT
CASSPSVGDTEAFF
>.|TRBV7-2|TRBJ1-2|.
TGTGCCAGCAGCTTAATGACGACATCCGGGGGCTACACCTTC
CASSLMTTSGGYTF
>.|TRBV6-5|TRBJ2-3|.
TGTGCCAGCAGTTACGCACATGGGATAAGCACAGATACGCAGTATTTT
CASSYAHGISTDTQYF
>.|TRBV19|TRBJ2-1|TRBD2
TGTGCCAGTAGAGTAGCGGGAGTAAATGAGCAGTTCTTC
CASRVAGVNEQFF
>.|TRBV4-2|TRBJ1-5|.
TGTGCCAGCAGCCAAGATAACGTCAGGGATCAGCCCCAGCATTTT
CASSQDNVRDQPQHF
>.|TRBV4-3|TRBJ1-5|.
TGCGCCAGCAGCCAAGTACCGATCTCGGCTAGCAATCAGCCCCAGCATTTT
CASSQVPISASNQPQHF
>.|TRBV2|TRBJ2-2|.
TGTGCCGGTCAGGAAAACACCGGGGAGCTGTTTTTT
CAGQENTGELFF
>.|TRBV5-1|TRBJ1-1|TRBD1
TGCGCCAGCAGCTGGGACAGAGTCACTGAAGCTTTCTTT
CASSWDRVTEAFF
>.|TRBV7-3|TRBJ2-2|.
TGTGCCAGCAGCTTAACACCATCGAACACCGGGGAGCTGTTTTTT
CASSLTPSNTGELFF
>.|TRBV19|TRBJ2-7|.
TGTGCCAGTAGTATCTATGCAGGGTCCCACTACGAGCAGTACTTC
CASSIYAGSHYEQYF
>.|TRBV7-2|TRBJ2-5|.
TGTGCCAGCAGCTTCGACAGTCAAGAGACCCAGTACTTC
CASSFDSQETQYF
>.|TRBV7-9|TRBJ2-1|TRBD2
TGTGCCAGCAGCCCTCTTAGCGGGAGATATAACAATGAGCAGTTCTTC
CASSPLSGRYNNEQFF
>.|TRBV24-1|TRBJ2-5|.
TGTGCCACCAGTGATTTGAAGGTTGACGCCGGCTACTTC
CATSDLKVDAGYF
>once|TRBV7-2|TRBJ2-5|TRBD2
TGTGCCAGCAGCCCGCGGACTAGCGGATTCCAAGAGACCCAGTACTTC
CASSPRTSGFQETQYF
>.|TRBV1|TRBJ2-7|.
TGCACCAGCAGCCAAGAGAGCAGGGGGTCCTACGAGCAGTACTTC
CTSSQESRGSYEQYF
>.|TRBV6-5|TRBJ2-7|TRBD1
TGTGCCAGCGGAGTCGACAGGGGGCGATACTACGAGCAGTACTTC
CASGVDRGRYYEQYF
>.|TRBV2|TRBJ1-1|.
TGTGCCAGCAGTGAAGAGTGGGTTCAAGCTTTCTTT
CASSEEWVQAFF
>once|TRBV19|TRBJ1-5|.
TGTGCCAGTAGTATCGGTTTGGCAGGAGTTGGCAATCAGCCCCAGCATTTT
CASSIGLAGVGNQPQHF
>.|TRBV27|TRBJ1-2|.
TGTGCCAGCAGTTTCAAGGCTAACTATGGCTACACCTTC
CASSFKANYGYTF
>.|TRBV6-2/TRBV6-3|TRBJ1-5|TRBD1
TGTGCCAGCAGTTACTCAGACAGGGGCGGCCAGCCCCAGCATTTT
CASSYSDRGGQPQHF
>.|TRBV20-1|TRBJ2-7|.
TGCAGTGCTAGGCGGGGTCCGGGGCAGTACTTC
CSARRGPGQYF
>.|TRBV30|TRBJ2-3|.
TGTGCCTGGAGTACCGGACGGAGCACAGATACGCAGTATTTT
CAWSTGRSTDTQYF
>.|TRBV5-6|TRBJ1-3|.
TGTGCCAGCAGCTTGAATGACGGAAACACCATATATTTT
CASSLNDGNTIYF
>.|TRBV12-3/TRBV12-4|TRBJ1-2|.
TGTGCCAGCGCCCTCGGATATGGCTACACCTTC
CASALGYGYTF
>.|TRBV27|TRBJ2-7|TRBD1
TGTGCCAGCAGTTATGAGACAGGGGCTTACGAGCAGTACTTC
CASSYETGAYEQYF
>.|TRBV7-2|TRBJ1-3|.
TGTGCCAACAGCTTAGGAGGGTATGGAAACACCATATATTTT
CANSLGGYGNTIYF
>.|TRBV10-3|TRBJ1-1|.
TGTGCCATCAGTGAGTCAAGGAACACTGAAGCTTTCTTT
CAISESRNTEAFF
>.|TRBV7-2|TRBJ2-3|.
TGTGCCAGCAGCCCACTTAGCACAGATACGCAGTATTTT
CASSPLSTDTQYF
>.|TRBV30|TRBJ2-7|TRBD2
TGTGCCTGGACCCGCCATAGGACTAGCGGAAGCTCCTACGAGCAGTACTTC
CAWTRHRTSGSSYEQYF
>once|TRBV18|TRBJ1-1|.
TGTGCCAGCTCACCATCACAGTCCACTGAAGCTTTCTTT
CASSPSQSTEAFF
>.|TRBV10-3|TRBJ1-3|.
TGTGCCATCAGTGAGGGTGGGCCTTCTGGAAACACCATATATTTT
CAISEGGPSGNTIYF
>.|TRBV14|TRBJ2-3|.
TGTGCCAGCAGCCAAGCTGGGGCGGCAGATACGCAGTATTTT
CASSQAGAADTQYF
>.|TRBV10-3|TRBJ1-5|.
TGTGCCATCAGTGAGTCGGGGTTCAATCAGCCCCAGCATTTT
CAISESGFNQPQHF
>.|TRBV19|TRBJ2-7|TRBD2
TGTGCCAGTAGTATAGTTAGCGGGGGAGCCTACGAGCAGTACTTC
CASSIVSGGAYEQYF
>.|TRBV3-1/TRBV3-2|TRBJ2-1|TRBD2
TGTGCCAGCAGCCAGACTAGCGGGAGGGACCCTGAGCAGTTCTTC
CASSQTSGRDPEQFF
>once|TRBV7-9|TRBJ2-3|TRBD2
TGTGCCAGCAGCCCCCCGGGGACTAGCGGATCAGATACGCAGTATTTT
CASSPPGTSGSDTQYF
>.|TRBV7-9|TRBJ2-1|TRBD2
TGTGCCAGCAGATTAGCCCCGACTAGCGGGGACTATGAGCAGTTCTTC
CASRLAPTSGDYEQFF
>.|TRBV29-1|TRBJ1-1|.
TGCAGCGTTGAAAAGTCGGATTACACTGAAGCTTTCTTT
CSVEKSDYTEAFF
>.|TRBV18|TRBJ2-4|.
TGTGCCAGCTCACCGCCGGCCCTCAACATTCAGTACTTC
CASSPPALNIQYF
>.|TRBV2|TRBJ1-4|.
TGTGCCAGCAGTGAAGGGGGGACCGCAGCCACGGAACTGTTTTTT
CASSEGGTAATELFF
>.|TRBV29-1|TRBJ1-1|.
TGCAGCGTTGTGGGACCTCGGCCTGAAGCTTTCTTT
CSVVGPRPEAFF
>.|TRBV27|TRBJ2-6|.
TGTGCCAGCAGAATAGACGGGACACTTCGCTCTGGGGCCAACGTCCTGACTTTC
CASRIDGTLRSGANVLTF
>.|TRBV21-1|TRBJ2-7|.
TGTGCCAGGACGATGGATCACCGACACCGGGCCTACGAGCAGTACTTC
CARTMDHRHRAYEQYF